The clone carrying this T cell receptor (beta chain) was seen a handful of times. Combining a sample-barcoded 5' primer with a J-beta primer mix, a second PCR ran for about 7 to 11 cycles. Each cDNA molecule was tagged by a template-switch adaptor with 12 random nucleotides. CDR3-containing paired-end reads numbering at least 2.5 million came from each sample. One entry per CDR3 protein, called by TCRdb with MiXCR from the 5' RACE reads. Of about 1,600,000 distinct CDR3 sequences in the sample, around two fifths were seen once. These data come from a study of blood T cells in healthy people across ages. Study context: When template switching was applied, about one barcoded beta molecule was captured per two T cells.

Trimming stripped 3 bases from V and 1 base from J, with 9 bases between. CDR1 and CDR2 (germline): SEHNR, FQNEAQ (reference sequence). CDR3 length: 14 residues. Isolated per sample were at least 7 million PBMCs. The V and J genes are TRBV7-9 and TRBJ2-5; D unclear. This clonotype originated in a woman aged 18-30 years in good health. Material: blood. The DNA of the CDR3 is TGTGCCAGCAGCTTCGACGCGTCCCAAGAGACCCAGTACTTC. Protein product: CASSFDASQETQYF.